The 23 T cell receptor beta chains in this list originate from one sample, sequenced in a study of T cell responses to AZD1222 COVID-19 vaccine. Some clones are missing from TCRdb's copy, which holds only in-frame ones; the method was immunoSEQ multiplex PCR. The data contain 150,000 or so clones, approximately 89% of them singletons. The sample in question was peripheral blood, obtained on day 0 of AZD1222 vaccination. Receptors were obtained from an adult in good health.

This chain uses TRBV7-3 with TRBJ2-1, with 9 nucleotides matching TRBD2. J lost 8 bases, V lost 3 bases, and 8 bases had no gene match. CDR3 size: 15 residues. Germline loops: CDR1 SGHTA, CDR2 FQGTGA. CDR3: CASSLGVAGVDEQFF. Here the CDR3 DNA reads TGTGCCAGCAGCTTGGGAGTAGCGGGAGTGGATGAGCAGTTCTTC. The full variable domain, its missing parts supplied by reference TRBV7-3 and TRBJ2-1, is GAGVSQTPSNKVTEKGKYVELRCDPISGHTALYWYRQSLGQGPEFLIYFQGTGAADDSGLPNDRFFAVRPEGSVSTLKIQRTERGDSAVYLCASSLGVAGVDEQFFGPGTRLTVL.

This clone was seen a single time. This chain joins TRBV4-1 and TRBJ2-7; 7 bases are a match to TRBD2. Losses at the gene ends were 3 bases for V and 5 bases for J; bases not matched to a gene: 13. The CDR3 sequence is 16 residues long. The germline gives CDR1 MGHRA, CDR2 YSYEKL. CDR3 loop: CASSHPLGRGWDEQYF. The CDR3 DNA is TGCGCCAGCAGCCACCCCCTGGGGAGGGGATGGGACGAGCAGTACTTC.

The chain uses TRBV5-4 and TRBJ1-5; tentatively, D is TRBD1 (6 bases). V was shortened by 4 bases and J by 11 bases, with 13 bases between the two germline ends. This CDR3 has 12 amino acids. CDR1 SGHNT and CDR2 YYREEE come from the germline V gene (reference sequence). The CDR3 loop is CASSPERGAQHF. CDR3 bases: TGTGCCAGCAGCCCGGAGAGGGGGGCCCAGCATTTT.

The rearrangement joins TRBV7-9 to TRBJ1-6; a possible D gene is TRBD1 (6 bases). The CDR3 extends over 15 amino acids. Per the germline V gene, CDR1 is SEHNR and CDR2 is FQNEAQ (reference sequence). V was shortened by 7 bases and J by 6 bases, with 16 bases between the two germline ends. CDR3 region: CASNRPGAINSPLHF. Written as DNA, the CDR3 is TGTGCCAGCAACCGCCCGGGGGCGATTAATTCACCCCTCCACTTT.

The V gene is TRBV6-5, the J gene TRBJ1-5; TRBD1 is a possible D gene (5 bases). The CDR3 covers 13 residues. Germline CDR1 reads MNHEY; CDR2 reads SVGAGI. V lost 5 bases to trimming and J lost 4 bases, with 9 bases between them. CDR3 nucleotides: TGTGCCAGCAGTAATGACAGAAATCAGCCCCAGCATTTT. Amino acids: CASSNDRNQPQHF.

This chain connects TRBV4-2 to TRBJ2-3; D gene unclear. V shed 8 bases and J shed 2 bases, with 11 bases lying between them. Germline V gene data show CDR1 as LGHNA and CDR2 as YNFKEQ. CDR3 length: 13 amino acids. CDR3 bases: TGTGCCAGCGGCACAGCGTACACAGATACGCAGTATTTT. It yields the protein CASGTAYTDTQYF.

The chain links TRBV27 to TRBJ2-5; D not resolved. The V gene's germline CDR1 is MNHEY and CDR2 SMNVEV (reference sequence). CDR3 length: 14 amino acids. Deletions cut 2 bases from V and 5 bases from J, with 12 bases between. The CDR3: CASSLNRAGETQYF. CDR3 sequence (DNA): TGTGCCAGCAGTTTAAATCGGGCTGGGGAGACCCAGTACTTC.

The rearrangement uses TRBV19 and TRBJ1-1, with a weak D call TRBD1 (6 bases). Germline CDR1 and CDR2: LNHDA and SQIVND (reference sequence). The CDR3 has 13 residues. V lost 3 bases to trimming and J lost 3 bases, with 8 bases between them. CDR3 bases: TGTGCCAGTAGTATGAGGGGGGACACTGAAGCTTTCTTT. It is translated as CASSMRGDTEAFF.

In nucleotides, the CDR3 is TGTGCCAGCAGCTTGATGGACACAGATACGCAGTATTTT. Its translation: CASSLMDTDTQYF. The chain joins TRBV7-2 to TRBJ2-3; D not certain. Trimming took 3 bases from V and 2 from J, leaving 6 bases between them. The CDR3 totals 13 residues. CDR1 SGHTA and CDR2 FQGNSA come from the germline V gene.

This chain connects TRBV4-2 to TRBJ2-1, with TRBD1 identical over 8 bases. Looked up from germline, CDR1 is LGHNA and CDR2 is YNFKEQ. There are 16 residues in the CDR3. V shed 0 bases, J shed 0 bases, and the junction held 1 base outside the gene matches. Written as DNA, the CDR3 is TGTGCCAGCAGCCAAGAGGACAGGGCCTCCTACAATGAGCAGTTCTTC. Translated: CASSQEDRASYNEQFF.

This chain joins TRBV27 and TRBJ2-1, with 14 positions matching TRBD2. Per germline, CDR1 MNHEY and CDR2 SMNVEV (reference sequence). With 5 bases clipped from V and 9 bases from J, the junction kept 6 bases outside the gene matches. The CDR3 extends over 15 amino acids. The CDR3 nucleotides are TGTGCCAGCAGTATGGGACTAGCGGGGGACCGTGAGCAGTTCTTC. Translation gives CASSMGLAGDREQFF.

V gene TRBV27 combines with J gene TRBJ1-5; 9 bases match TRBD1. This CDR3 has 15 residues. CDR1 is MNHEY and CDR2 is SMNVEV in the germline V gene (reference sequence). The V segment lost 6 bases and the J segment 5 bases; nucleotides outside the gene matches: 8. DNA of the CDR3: TGTGCCAGCAGCTTACAGGGGGCCTCCCATCAGCCCCAGCATTTT. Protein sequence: CASSLQGASHQPQHF.

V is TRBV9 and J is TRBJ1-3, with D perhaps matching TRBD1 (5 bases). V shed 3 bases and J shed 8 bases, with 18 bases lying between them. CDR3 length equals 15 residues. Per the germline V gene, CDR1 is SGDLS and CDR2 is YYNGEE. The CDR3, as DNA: TGTGCCAGCAGCGCCGGGACCGCAACAGGAGACACCATATATTTT. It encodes CASSAGTATGDTIYF.

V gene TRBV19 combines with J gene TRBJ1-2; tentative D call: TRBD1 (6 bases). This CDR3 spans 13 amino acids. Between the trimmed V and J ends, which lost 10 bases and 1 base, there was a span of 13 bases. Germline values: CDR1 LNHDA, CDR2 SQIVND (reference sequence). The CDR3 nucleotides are TGTGCCACCCATGGACAGAGTAACTATGGCTACACCTTC. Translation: CATHGQSNYGYTF.

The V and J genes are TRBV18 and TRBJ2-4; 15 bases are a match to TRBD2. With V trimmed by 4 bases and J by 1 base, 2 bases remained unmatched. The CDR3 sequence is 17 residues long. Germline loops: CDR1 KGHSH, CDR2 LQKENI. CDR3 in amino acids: CASSRGTSGGAKNIQYF. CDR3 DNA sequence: TGTGCCAGCTCACGAGGGACTAGCGGGGGGGCCAAAAACATTCAGTACTTC.

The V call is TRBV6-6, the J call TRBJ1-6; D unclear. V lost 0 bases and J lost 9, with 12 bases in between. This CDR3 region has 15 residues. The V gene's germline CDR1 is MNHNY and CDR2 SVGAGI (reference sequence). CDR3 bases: TGTGCCAGCAGTTACTCCGGTGACTCGGGTTCACCCCTCCACTTT. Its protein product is CASSYSGDSGSPLHF.

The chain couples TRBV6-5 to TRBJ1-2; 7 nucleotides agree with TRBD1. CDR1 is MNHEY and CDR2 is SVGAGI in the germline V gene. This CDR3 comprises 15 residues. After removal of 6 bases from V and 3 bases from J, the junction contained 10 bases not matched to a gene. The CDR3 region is CASSRLQGMDYGYTF. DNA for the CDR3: TGTGCCAGCAGCCGCTTACAGGGGATGGACTATGGCTACACCTTC.

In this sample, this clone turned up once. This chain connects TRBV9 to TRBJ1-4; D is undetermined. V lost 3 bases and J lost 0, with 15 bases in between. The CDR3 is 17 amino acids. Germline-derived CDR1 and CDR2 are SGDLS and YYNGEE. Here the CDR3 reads CASSASPAGPTNEKLFF. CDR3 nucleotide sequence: TGTGCCAGCAGCGCCTCTCCCGCAGGACCAACTAATGAAAAACTGTTTTTT.

The CDR3 nucleotides read TGTGCCAGCAGTTTCGGACTTGGCGGGACAGGGGGCTTGGATGAGCAGTTCTTC. As protein: CASSFGLGGTGGLDEQFF. V is TRBV28 and J is TRBJ2-1; 12 nucleotides match TRBD1. The CDR3 runs to 18 residues. Germline V gene lookup returns CDR1 MDHEN and CDR2 SYDVKM. The J segment lost 8 bases and the V segment lost 3 bases, leaving 14 bases of the junction unmatched.

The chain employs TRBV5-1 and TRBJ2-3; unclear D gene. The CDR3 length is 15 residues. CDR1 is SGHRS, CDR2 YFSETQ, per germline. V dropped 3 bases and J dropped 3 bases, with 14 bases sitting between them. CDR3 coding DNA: TGCGCCAGCAGCTCCAGACTCGTAAGGACAGATACGCAGTATTTT. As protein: CASSSRLVRTDTQYF.

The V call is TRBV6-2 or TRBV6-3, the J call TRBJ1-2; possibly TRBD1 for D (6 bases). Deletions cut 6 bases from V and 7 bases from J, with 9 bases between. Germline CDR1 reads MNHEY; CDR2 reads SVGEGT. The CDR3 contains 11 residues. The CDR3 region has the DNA TGTGCCAGCAGCCTACAGGGTGGCTACACCTTC. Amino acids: CASSLQGGYTF.

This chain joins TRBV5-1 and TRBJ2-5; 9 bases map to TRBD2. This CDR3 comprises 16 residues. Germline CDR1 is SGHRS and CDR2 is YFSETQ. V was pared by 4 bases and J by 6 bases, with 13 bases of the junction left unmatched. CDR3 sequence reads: CASSPSLAGVEKTQYF. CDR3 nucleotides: TGCGCCAGCAGCCCCTCTTTAGCGGGAGTAGAGAAGACCCAGTACTTC. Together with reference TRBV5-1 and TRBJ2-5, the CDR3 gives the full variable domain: KAGVTQTPRYLIKTRGQQVTLSCSPISGHRSVSWYQQTPGQGLQFLFEYFSETQRNKGNFPGRFSGRQFSNSRSEMNVSTLELGDSALYLCASSPSLAGVEKTQYFGPGTRLLVL.

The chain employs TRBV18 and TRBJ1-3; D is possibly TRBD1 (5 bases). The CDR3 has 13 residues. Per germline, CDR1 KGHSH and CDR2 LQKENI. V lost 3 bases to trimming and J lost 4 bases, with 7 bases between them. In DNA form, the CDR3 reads TGTGCCAGCTCACCGGGGGTCGGAAACACCATATATTTT. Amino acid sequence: CASSPGVGNTIYF.